A single sample is the source of the 18 T cell receptor beta chains below, sequenced in a study of Graves' ophthalmopathy and Graves' hyperthyroidism. The authors amplified TCR beta CDR3 regions from RNA transcripts. HTBI primers were employed in first-round RT-PCR, then a second-round multiplex PCR followed. From the multiplex PCR reads, TCRdb called clonotypes with MiXCR, one entry per CDR3 protein. The sample holds 600,000 to 950,000 distinct CDR3 sequences, around 40% seen once. The material sequenced was peripheral blood. The receptors stem from an adult man with Graves' ophthalmopathy.

This clonotype was observed a few times. The rearrangement links TRBV7-2 to TRBJ2-2; 9 bases match TRBD1. Per the germline V gene, CDR1 is SGHTA and CDR2 is FQGNSA. The CDR3 sequence is 15 residues long. With 3 bases clipped from V and 7 bases from J, the junction kept 6 bases outside the gene matches. CDR3 region: CASSFRTGEGGELFF. The CDR3 DNA is TGTGCCAGCAGCTTCCGGACAGGGGAAGGCGGGGAGCTGTTTTTT.

This clonotype was observed at least ten times. The chain has TRBV7-9 and TRBJ2-5; D unresolved. The CDR3 length is 11 residues. From germline, CDR1 is SEHNR and CDR2 FQNEAQ (reference sequence). V was cut by 5 bases and J by 7 bases, with 8 bases left in between. CDR3 amino acids: CASSQVGTQYF. In DNA, the CDR3 is TGTGCCAGCAGCCAGGTTGGGACCCAGTACTTC.

This clonotype has ten or more counts. CDR3 coding DNA: TGTGCCAGCAGCCTGCGGACAGGAAGTTCACCCCTCCACTTT. This sequence encodes CASSLRTGSSPLHF. The chain couples TRBV14 to TRBJ1-6, with 7 positions matching TRBD1. The length of the CDR3 is 14 residues. V lost 4 bases and J lost 9; bases outside the gene matches: 6. Germline values: CDR1 SGHDN, CDR2 FVKESK.

This rearrangement joins TRBV24-1 to TRBJ1-5, with D perhaps matching TRBD1 (6 bases). The germline V and J ends were trimmed by 11 bases and 2 bases, with 18 bases remaining between them. From germline, CDR1 is KGHDR and CDR2 SFDVKD. The CDR3 has 15 amino acids. The CDR3 DNA reads as TGTGCCAGCTCTCCCCGGGGGGCGCGCAATCAGCCCCAGCATTTT. Translating it yields CASSPRGARNQPQHF.

This clonotype has only a few counts. The chain has TRBV24-1 and TRBJ1-3, with TRBD1 identical over 11 bases. Looked up from germline, CDR1 is KGHDR and CDR2 is SFDVKD. The V gene end was trimmed by 5 bases and the J gene end by 0 bases; junction bases not matched to a gene: 2. There are 16 residues in the CDR3. For the CDR3, the DNA is TGTGCCACCAGTGCGGGACAGGGGGTCTCTGGAAACACCATATATTTT. This sequence encodes CATSAGQGVSGNTIYF.

Ten or more counts support this clonotype. This chain connects TRBV10-2 to TRBJ1-5, with D hard to call. CDR1 is WSHSY and CDR2 is SAAADI in the germline V gene. CDR3 length equals 13 residues. The ends were cut back, 7 bases at V and 7 bases at J, with 14 bases in the middle. The CDR3 nucleotides read TGCGCCAGCACCCCAGAGGGCTCACAGCCCCAGCATTTT. As protein: CASTPEGSQPQHF.

This clonotype has just a few counts. This chain joins TRBV5-6 and TRBJ1-4, with TRBD1 as a possible D gene (5 bases). In germline, CDR1 is SGHDT, CDR2 YYEEEE. The CDR3 covers 14 residues. With 3 bases removed from V and 10 bases from J, the gap between germline ends came to 16 bases. Here the CDR3 DNA reads TGTGCCAGCAGCTCGGACACCTTGGGGGGAAAACTGTTTTTT. It codes for CASSSDTLGGKLFF.

V and J are TRBV29-1 and TRBJ2-2; perhaps TRBD2 as D (5 bases). CDR3 length equals 15 residues. CDR1 SQVTM and CDR2 ANQGSEA come from the germline V gene. With 4 bases removed from V and 0 bases from J, the gap between germline ends came to 12 bases. The CDR3 is CSVAPWGANTGELFF. The CDR3 nucleotides read TGCAGCGTTGCCCCCTGGGGAGCGAACACCGGGGAGCTGTTTTTT.

This chain uses TRBV29-1 with TRBJ1-2; D might be TRBD1 (6 bases). Trimming stripped 7 bases from V and 3 bases from J, with 18 bases between. This CDR3 region has 14 residues. Germline loops: CDR1 SQVTM, CDR2 ANQGSEA. The CDR3 region has the DNA TGCAGCGCCTACGGGAGCCAGGGGTACTATGGCTACACCTTC. It encodes CSAYGSQGYYGYTF.

This sequence joins TRBV25-1 and TRBJ2-2; perhaps TRBD2 as D (7 bases). Per the germline V gene, CDR1 is MGHDK and CDR2 is SYGVNS. This CDR3 is built from 17 residues. Trimming stripped 6 bases from V and 1 base from J, with 18 bases between. CDR3 in amino acids: CASSVGYGGQNTGELFF. DNA of the CDR3: TGTGCCAGCAGCGTAGGCTACGGGGGGCAGAACACCGGGGAGCTGTTTTTT.

The rearrangement links TRBV7-8 to TRBJ1-2, with D possibly being TRBD1 (5 bases). Germline V gives CDR1 SGHVS, CDR2 FQNEAQ. This CDR3 contains 14 residues. Trimming took off 6 bases at V and 4 bases at J, with 15 bases between the two ends. Here the CDR3 DNA reads TGTGCCAGCAGTGCTGAGGGGAGAGGCTATGGCTACACCTTC. Protein product: CASSAEGRGYGYTF.

This clonotype was observed at least ten times. The chain joins TRBV20-1 to TRBJ2-7, with D uncertain. The germline CDR1 and CDR2 sequences are DFQATT and SNEGSKA (reference sequence). This CDR3 is 11 amino acids long. V was clipped by 6 bases and J by 2 bases, with 8 bases between them. The CDR3 is CSALRAYEQYF. In nucleotides, the CDR3 is TGCAGTGCCTTACGGGCCTACGAGCAGTACTTC.

This chain joins TRBV29-1 and TRBJ1-3; unclear D gene. V gave up 5 bases and J gave up 4 bases, with 9 bases separating them. The germline V gene has CDR1 SQVTM and CDR2 ANQGSEA. The CDR3 is made up of 12 amino acids. The CDR3 here is CSVTIQGNTIYF. For the CDR3, the DNA is TGCAGCGTTACAATACAGGGAAACACCATATATTTT. Filled out from reference TRBV29-1 and TRBJ1-3, the complete variable domain reads SAVISQKPSRDICQRGTSLTIQCQVDSQVTMMFWYRQQPGQSLTLIATANQGSEATYESGFVIDKFPISRPNLTFSTLTVSNMSPEDSSIYLCSVTIQGNTIYFGEGSWLTVV.

This clonotype was picked up many times. This chain links TRBV7-2 with TRBJ2-5; a possible D gene is TRBD1 (6 bases). The CDR3 spans 14 residues. Trimming took 5 bases from V and 5 from J, leaving 15 bases between them. Germline loops: CDR1 SGHTA, CDR2 FQGNSA. The CDR3: CASSPTGIGETQYF. DNA of the CDR3: TGTGCCAGCAGCCCTACAGGGATCGGGGAGACCCAGTACTTC. Full variable domain (remainder filled in from reference TRBV7-2 and TRBJ2-5): GAGVSQSPSNKVTEKGKDVELRCDPISGHTALYWYRQSLGQGLEFLIYFQGNSAPDKSGLPSDRFSAERTGGSVSTLTIQRTQQEDSAVYLCASSPTGIGETQYFGPGTRLLVL.

The V gene is TRBV10-3, the J gene TRBJ2-7; D not resolved. The end of the DNA aligns better with TRBJ2-1, so the J call may be wrong. The CDR3 extends over 13 amino acids. Germline V CDR1 and CDR2: ENHRY, SYGVKD. This CDR3 reads CASTALAYNEQFF. For the CDR3, the DNA is TGTGCCTCCACGGCGTTGGCCTACAATGAGCAGTTCTTC.

There are many counts of this clonotype. The chain carries TRBV7-9 and TRBJ1-4; 8 nucleotides match TRBD1. The germline gives CDR1 SEHNR, CDR2 FQNEAQ (reference sequence). The CDR3 runs to 14 residues. V shed 5 bases, J shed 5 bases, and the junction held 4 bases outside the gene matches. This chain's CDR3 is CASSPGQANEKLFF. The CDR3, as DNA: TGTGCCAGCAGCCCGGGACAGGCGAATGAAAAACTGTTTTTT.

The V and J genes are TRBV7-9 and TRBJ2-5; tentatively, D is TRBD2 (6 bases). The germline gives CDR1 SEHNR, CDR2 FQNEAQ (reference sequence). This CDR3 is 16 amino acids long. The ends were cut back, 2 bases at V and 0 bases at J, with 13 bases in the middle. This chain's CDR3 is CASSLLAGTYQETQYF. Written as DNA, the CDR3 is TGTGCCAGCAGCTTACTAGCCGGGACTTACCAAGAGACCCAGTACTTC.

In its sample, this clonotype was seen many times. The rearrangement joins TRBV2 to TRBJ1-1; D may be TRBD1 (6 bases). The length of the CDR3 is 13 residues. Germline assignment: CDR1 SNHLY and CDR2 FYNNEI. V was trimmed by 4 bases and J by 3 bases, leaving 9 bases between them. The CDR3 DNA reads TGTGCCAGCAGTGGAAGACAGGACACTGAAGCTTTCTTT. Translated, it gives CASSGRQDTEAFF.